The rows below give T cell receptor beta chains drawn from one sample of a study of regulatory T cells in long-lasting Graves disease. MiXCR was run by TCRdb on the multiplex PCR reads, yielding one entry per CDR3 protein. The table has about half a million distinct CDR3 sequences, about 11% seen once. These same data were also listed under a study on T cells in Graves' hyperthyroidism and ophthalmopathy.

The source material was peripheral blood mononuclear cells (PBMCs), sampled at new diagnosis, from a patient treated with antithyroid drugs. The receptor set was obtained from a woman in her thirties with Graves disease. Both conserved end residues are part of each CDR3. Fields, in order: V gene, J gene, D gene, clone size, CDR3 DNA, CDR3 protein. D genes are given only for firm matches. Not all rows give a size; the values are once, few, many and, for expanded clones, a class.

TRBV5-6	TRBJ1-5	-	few	TGTGCCAGCAGCTTGGGCATTAGCAATCAGCCCCAGCATTTT	CASSLGISNQPQHF
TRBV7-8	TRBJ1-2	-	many	TGTGCCAGCAGCCACCCCGGCTATGGCTACACCTTC	CASSHPGYGYTF
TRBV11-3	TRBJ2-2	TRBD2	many	TGTGCCAGCAGCCTGCAACTAGCGGGACTAGGGTCCGGGGAGCTGTTTTTT	CASSLQLAGLGSGELFF
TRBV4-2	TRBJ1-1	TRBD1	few	TGTGCCAGCAGCCTTTCCACCGGGGTAGGGGGCGCGAACACTGAAGCTTTCTTT	CASSLSTGVGGANTEAFF
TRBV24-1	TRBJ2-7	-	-	TGTGCCACCAGTGATTTCAGGGACGAGCAGTACTTC	CATSDFRDEQYF
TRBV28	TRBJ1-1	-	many	TGTGCCAGCAGGATGACAGAGAACACTGAAGCTTTCTTT	CASRMTENTEAFF
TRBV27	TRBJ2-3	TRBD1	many	TGTGCCAGCAGTTCCCCCCGGACAGGGATGGATACGCAGTATTTT	CASSSPRTGMDTQYF
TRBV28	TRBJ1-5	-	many	TGTGCCAGCACCCCCTGGGGGGGGTGGGTTGGGGATAGCAATCAGCCCCAGCATTTT	CASTPWGGWVGDSNQPQHF
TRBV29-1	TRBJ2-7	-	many	TGCAGCGTCAGCATGACCTCAGGCTACGAGCAGTACTTC	CSVSMTSGYEQYF
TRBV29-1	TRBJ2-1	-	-	TGCAGCGTTGAGGAACGGAAGTACAATGAGCAGTTCTTC	CSVEERKYNEQFF
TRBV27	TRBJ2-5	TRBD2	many	TGTGCCAGCAGTTTAAGGGTACTAGCGGGAGGACAAGAGACCCAGTACTTC	CASSLRVLAGGQETQYF
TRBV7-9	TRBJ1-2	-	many	TGTGCCAGCAGCTTAGCGCTCGGGATGGATGGCTACACCTTC	CASSLALGMDGYTF
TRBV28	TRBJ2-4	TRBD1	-	TGTGCCAGCAGGACAGGGGGCGCGTTAGCCAAAAACATTCAGTACTTC	CASRTGGALAKNIQYF
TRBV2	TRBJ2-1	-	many	TGTGCCAGCAGTGAAGGAGGGAAATTTATCCATGAGCAGTTCTTC	CASSEGGKFIHEQFF
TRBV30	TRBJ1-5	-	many	TGTGCCTGGTCACAGTCAGTCAATCAGCCCCAGCATTTT	CAWSQSVNQPQHF
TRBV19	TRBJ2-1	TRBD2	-	TGTGCCAGTAGTATAAAGTACGGGACTAGCGGGAGGGGTAATGAGCAGTTCTTC	CASSIKYGTSGRGNEQFF
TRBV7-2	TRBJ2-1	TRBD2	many	TGTGCCAGCAGCCTCCGGACTAGCGCGAAGCTTGAGCAGTTCTTC	CASSLRTSAKLEQFF
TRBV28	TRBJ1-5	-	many	TGTGCCAGCTCCAAAAGGGCTGGTCTGCGCAATCAGCCCCAGCATTTT	CASSKRAGLRNQPQHF
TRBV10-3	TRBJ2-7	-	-	TGTGCCATCAGTGCGCGCGACGAGCAGTACTTC	CAISARDEQYF
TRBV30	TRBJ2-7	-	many	TGTGCCTGGAGTGTTGGCAGCTCCTACGAGCAGTACTTC	CAWSVGSSYEQYF
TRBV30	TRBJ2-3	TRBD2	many	TGTGCCTGGAGTTTAGCGGGATCTCCAGATACGCAGTATTTT	CAWSLAGSPDTQYF
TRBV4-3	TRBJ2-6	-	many	TGCGCCAGCAGCCCAATGCGCTCTGGGGCCAACGTCCTGACTTTC	CASSPMRSGANVLTF
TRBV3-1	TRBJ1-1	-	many	TGTGCCAGCAGCCAAGACTACACCGTGGGCACTGAAGCTTTCTTT	CASSQDYTVGTEAFF
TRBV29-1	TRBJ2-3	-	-	TGCAGCGGAAGAATACAAAGCGGGTTAGGGACAGATACGCAGTATTTT	CSGRIQSGLGTDTQYF
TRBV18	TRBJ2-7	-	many	TGTGCCAGCTCACCGGGACAAAGCAACGAGCAGTACTTC	CASSPGQSNEQYF
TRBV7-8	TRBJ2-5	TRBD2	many	TGTGCCAGCAGCATCGATAGCGGGAGCCCCCAAGAGACCCAGTACTTC	CASSIDSGSPQETQYF
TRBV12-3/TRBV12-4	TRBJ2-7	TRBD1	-	TGTGCCAGCTCCTATGGGCCTCCTCAGGGGGTATACGAGCAGTACTTC	CASSYGPPQGVYEQYF
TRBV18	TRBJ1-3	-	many	TGTGCCAGCTCAGGCAGTAATGGAAACACCATATATTTT	CASSGSNGNTIYF
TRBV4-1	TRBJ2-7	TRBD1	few	TGCGCCAGCAGCCAAGAGTACAGGACAGGGTTCAACGAGCAGTACTTC	CASSQEYRTGFNEQYF
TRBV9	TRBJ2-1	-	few	TGTGCCAGCAGCGTAGGTGGTAGGGGCAAGGGTGAGCAGTTCTTC	CASSVGGRGKGEQFF
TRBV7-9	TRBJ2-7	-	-	TGTGCCAGCAGCAAGGATGGGGGCAGGTACGAGCAGTACTTC	CASSKDGGRYEQYF
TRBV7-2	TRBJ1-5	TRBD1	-	TGTGTCAGCAGCCCTGACAGGGGGGAAAGCAATCAGCCCCAGCATTTT	CVSSPDRGESNQPQHF
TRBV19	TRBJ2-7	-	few	TGTGCCAGCGGACTCCGCTACGAGCAGTACTTC	CASGLRYEQYF
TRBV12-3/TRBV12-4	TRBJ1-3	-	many	TGTGCCAGCAGCCGTTCTGGAAACACCATATATTTT	CASSRSGNTIYF
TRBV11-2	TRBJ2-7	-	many	TGTGCCAGCAGCTTAAACGCGGGATTAGTCTACGAGCAGTACTTC	CASSLNAGLVYEQYF
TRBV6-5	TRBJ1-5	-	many	TGTGCCAGCAGTTACTCACAGGGATCTCAGCCCCAGCATTTT	CASSYSQGSQPQHF
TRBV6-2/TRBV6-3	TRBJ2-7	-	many	TGTGCCAGCACCAATCGGGTAGCCACCAACGAGCAGTACTTC	CASTNRVATNEQYF
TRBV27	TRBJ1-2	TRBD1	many	TGTGCCAGCAGTCCCCCAGGGGGCGGTAGATATGGCTACACCTTC	CASSPPGGGRYGYTF
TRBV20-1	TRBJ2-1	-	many	TGCAGTGCTAGACCTAGGGGGGGGGGTTGGAATGAGCAGTTCTTC	CSARPRGGGWNEQFF
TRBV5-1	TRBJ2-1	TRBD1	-	TGCGCCAGCAGCCTGACTCCCAGGGGGTACAATGAGCAGTTCTTC	CASSLTPRGYNEQFF
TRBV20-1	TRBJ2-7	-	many	TGCAGTGCTAGTCAGATCGGCGGGGTTCCCTACGAGCAGTACTTC	CSASQIGGVPYEQYF
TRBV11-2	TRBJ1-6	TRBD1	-	TGTGCCAGCAGCCCGTGGGTGACAGGGGAAAATTCACCCCTCCACTTT	CASSPWVTGENSPLHF
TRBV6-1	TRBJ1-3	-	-	TGTGCCAGCAGACGAAGCCTGGACGCTGGAAACACCATATATTTT	CASRRSLDAGNTIYF
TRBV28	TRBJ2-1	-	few	TGTGCCAGCAGTTTACAGGGGGGGGATGAGCAGTTCTTC	CASSLQGGDEQFF